The sequence of this TCR beta chain was determined in a study of T cell responses to AZD1222 COVID-19 vaccine. Study details: Investigators merged groups given second doses at roughly 4 or roughly 12 weeks.

Study conclusions and caveats: CD4 TCRs covered the whole spike, strongest at regions 160-218 and 743-854. No repertoire was sampled before or during the peak T cell response, only after it.

The repertoire was sequenced with immunoSEQ multiplex PCR; TCRdb's copy has only in-frame clones and lacks some. This table has about 140,000 clones, roughly 90% appearing once. This clone was observed once. Its antigen is currently unknown. The source of this sequence is an adult in good health. The source material was peripheral blood, sampled on day 0 of AZD1222 vaccination.

CDR3 residues: CASSEELWGDTEAFF. CDR3 sequence (DNA): TGTGCCAGCAGTGAAGAACTTTGGGGGGACACTGAAGCTTTCTTT. The chain recombines TRBV2 with TRBJ1-1, with D possibly being TRBD1 (5 bases). Germline V gene sequence: CDR1 SNHLY, CDR2 FYNNEI. The CDR3 spans 15 residues. V lost 1 base and J 3 bases, leaving 12 bases between the germline ends.